This record looks at one TCR beta chain sequence and its context. No antigen is known for it. Reverse transcription of about 0.5 to 1 ug RNA used random hexamers. The CDR3 of TCR beta was amplified by immunoSEQ multiplex PCR across 54 Vbeta and 13 Jbeta. TCRdb re-derived calls from the immunoSEQ multiplex PCR reads in MiXCR, one entry per CDR3 protein. The data hold 180,000 or so distinct CDR3 sequences, with roughly 94% observed a single time. The CDR3 totals 14 residues. The V end was cut by 1 base, the J end by 7 bases, with 11 bases between. The germline gives CDR1 MGHRA, CDR2 YSYEKL. The sample belongs to a study of CD8 T cells in Susac syndrome. Study conclusions and caveats: The study's TCR sequencing and HLA analysis covered a relatively small number of individuals, and the study acknowledged this.

J is TRBJ1-5 and V is TRBV4-1; D unclear. The TCR was taken from a human donor in good health. Sequencing used CD4+ T cells from PBMCs. In DNA form, the CDR3 reads TGCGCCAGCAGCCAAGTTTATGGGTTGCAGCCCCAGCATTTT. The encoded protein is CASSQVYGLQPQHF.